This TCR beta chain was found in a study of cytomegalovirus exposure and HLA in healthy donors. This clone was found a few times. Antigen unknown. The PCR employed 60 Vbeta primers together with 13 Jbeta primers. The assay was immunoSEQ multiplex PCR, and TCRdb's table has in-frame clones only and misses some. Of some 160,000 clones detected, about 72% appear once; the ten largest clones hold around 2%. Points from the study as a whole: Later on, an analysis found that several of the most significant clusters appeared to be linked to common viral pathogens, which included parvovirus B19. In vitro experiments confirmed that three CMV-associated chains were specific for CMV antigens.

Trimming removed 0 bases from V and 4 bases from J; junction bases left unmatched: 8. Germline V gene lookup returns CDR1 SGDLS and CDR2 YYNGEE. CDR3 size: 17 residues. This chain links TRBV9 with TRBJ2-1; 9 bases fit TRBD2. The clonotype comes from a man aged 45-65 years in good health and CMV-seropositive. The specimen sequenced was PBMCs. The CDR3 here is CASSVGGGGANYNEQFF. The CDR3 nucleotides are TGTGCCAGCAGCGTAGGGGGCGGGGGGGCGAATTACAATGAGCAGTTCTTC. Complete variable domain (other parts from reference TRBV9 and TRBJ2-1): DSGVTQTPKHLITATGQRVTLRCSPRSGDLSVYWYQQSLDQGLQFLIQYYNGEERAKGNILERFSAQQFPDLHSELNLSSLELGDSALYFCASSVGGGGANYNEQFFGPGTRLTVL.